This T cell receptor (beta chain) is from a study of cytomegalovirus exposure and HLA in healthy donors. Per germline, CDR1 SEHNR and CDR2 FQNEAQ (reference sequence). The trim removed 3 bases at V and 2 bases at J, leaving 13 bases unmatched. The CDR3 consists of 19 residues. Unrecorded immune exposure was likely among donors, who were nominally healthy when sampled. PCR employed 60 Vbeta and 13 Jbeta primers. Generated by immunoSEQ multiplex PCR, the TCRdb table keeps only in-frame clones and is missing some. Seen here are some 150,000 clones, more than 75% observed once, and the top ten hold around 3.2%.

The clonotype was recovered from a human donor in good health. This chain joins TRBV7-9 and TRBJ2-6; 7 nucleotides match TRBD2. Sequencing used PBMCs. CDR3 nucleotide sequence: TGTGCCAGCAGCTTCCTCGGGACGGGGGGTATCCCTGGGGCCAACGTCCTGACTTTC. It is translated as CASSFLGTGGIPGANVLTF. Full variable domain (rest looked up from reference TRBV7-9 and TRBJ2-6): DTGVSQNPRHKITKRGQNVTFRCDPISEHNRLYWYRQTLGQGPEFLTYFQNEAQLEKSRLLSDRFSAERPKGSFSTLEIQRTEQGDSAMYLCASSFLGTGGIPGANVLTFGAGSRLTVL.